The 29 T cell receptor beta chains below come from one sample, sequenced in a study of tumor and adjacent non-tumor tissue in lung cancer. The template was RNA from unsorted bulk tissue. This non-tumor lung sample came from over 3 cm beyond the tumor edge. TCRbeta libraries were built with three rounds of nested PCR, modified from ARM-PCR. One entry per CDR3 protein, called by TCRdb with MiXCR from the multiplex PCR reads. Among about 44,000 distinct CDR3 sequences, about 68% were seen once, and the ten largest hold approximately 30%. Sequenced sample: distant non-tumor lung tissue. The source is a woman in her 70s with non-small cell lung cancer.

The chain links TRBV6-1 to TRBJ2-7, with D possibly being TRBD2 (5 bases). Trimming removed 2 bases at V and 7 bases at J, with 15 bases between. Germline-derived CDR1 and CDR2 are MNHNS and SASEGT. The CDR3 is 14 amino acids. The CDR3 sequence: CASSESGRVREQYF. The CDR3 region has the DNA TGTGCCAGCAGTGAAAGCGGTAGGGTGCGTGAGCAGTACTTC.

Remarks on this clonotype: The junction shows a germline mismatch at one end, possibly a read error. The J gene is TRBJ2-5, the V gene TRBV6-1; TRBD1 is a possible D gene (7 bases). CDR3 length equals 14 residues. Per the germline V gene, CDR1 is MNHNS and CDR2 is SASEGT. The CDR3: CANRDGRGEETHYF. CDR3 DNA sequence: TGTGCCAACAGGGACGGCAGGGGGGAGGAGACCCATTACTTC.

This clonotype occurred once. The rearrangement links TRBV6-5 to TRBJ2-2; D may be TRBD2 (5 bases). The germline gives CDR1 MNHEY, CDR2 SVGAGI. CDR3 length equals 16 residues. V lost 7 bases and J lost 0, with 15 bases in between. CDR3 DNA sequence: TGTGCCAGCATTCTAAGAGCGGAGTCGAACACCGGGGAGCTGTTTTTT. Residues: CASILRAESNTGELFF.

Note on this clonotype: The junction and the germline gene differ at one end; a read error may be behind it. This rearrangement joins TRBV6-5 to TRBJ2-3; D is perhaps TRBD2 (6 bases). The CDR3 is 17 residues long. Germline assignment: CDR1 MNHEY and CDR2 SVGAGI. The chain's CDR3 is CAGSCSGGTHYPDTQYF. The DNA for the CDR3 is TGTGCCGGCAGCTGCTCTGGAGGGACTCACTACCCAGATACGCAGTATTTT.

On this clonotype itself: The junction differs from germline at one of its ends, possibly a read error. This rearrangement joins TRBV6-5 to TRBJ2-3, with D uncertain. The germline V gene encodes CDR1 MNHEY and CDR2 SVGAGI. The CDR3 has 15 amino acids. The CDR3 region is CASGYSSMNTDTQYF. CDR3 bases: TGTGCCAGCGGTTACTCGTCTATGAACACAGATACGCAATATTTT.

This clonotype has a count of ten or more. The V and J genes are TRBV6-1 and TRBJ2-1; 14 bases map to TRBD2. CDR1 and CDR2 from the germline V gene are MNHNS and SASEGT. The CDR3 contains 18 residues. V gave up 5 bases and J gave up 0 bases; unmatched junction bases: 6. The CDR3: CASSYRLAGGPSYNEQFF. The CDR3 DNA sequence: TGTGCCAGCAGTTACCGACTAGCGGGAGGGCCCTCCTACAATGAGCAGTTCTTC.

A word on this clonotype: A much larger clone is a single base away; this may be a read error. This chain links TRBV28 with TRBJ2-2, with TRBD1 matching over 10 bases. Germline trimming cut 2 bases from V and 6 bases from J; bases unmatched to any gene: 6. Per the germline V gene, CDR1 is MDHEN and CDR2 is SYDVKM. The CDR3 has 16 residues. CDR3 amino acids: CASSLPGQGTPGELFF. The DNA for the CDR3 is TGTGCCAGCAGTTTACCGGGACAGGGGACGCCCGGGGAGCTGTTTTTT.

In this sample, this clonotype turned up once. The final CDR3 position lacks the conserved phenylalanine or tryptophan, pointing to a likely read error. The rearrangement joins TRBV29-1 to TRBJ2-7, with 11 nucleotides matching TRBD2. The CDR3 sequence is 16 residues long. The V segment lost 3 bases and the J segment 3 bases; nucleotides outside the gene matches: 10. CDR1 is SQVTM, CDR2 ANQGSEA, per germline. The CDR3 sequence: CSVDRQGTSGSYEQYI. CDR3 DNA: TGCAGCGTTGATCGTCAGGGTACTAGCGGGAGCTACGAGCAGTACATC.

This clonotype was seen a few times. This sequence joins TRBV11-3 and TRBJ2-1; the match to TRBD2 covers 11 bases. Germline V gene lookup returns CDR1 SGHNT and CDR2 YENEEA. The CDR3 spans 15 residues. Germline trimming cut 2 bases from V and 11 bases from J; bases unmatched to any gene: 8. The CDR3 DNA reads TGTGCCAGCAGCTTAAGGGGGACTAGCGGTGACAAGCAGTTCTTC. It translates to CASSLRGTSGDKQFF.

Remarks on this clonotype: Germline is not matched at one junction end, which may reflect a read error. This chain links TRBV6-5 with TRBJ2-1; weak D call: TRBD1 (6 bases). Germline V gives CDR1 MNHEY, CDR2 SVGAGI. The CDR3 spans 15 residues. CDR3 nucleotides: TGTGTCAGCAGTCGCGAGACAGGCCCTAACAATGAGCAGTTCTTC. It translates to CVSSRETGPNNEQFF.

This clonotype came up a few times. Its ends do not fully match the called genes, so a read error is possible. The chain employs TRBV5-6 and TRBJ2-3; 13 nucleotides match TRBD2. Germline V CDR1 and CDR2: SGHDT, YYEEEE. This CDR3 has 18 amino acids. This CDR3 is CVSSSRTSGSGSADTQYF. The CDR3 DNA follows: TGTGTCAGCAGCTCCCGGACTAGCGGGAGTGGATCCGCAGATACGCAGTATTTT.

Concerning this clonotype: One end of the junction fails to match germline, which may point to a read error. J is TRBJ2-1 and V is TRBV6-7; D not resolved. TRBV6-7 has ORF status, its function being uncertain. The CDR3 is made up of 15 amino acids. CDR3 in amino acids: CVSSYAWTVLDEQFF. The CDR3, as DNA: TGTGTCAGCAGTTACGCCTGGACGGTGTTGGATGAACAGTTCTTC.

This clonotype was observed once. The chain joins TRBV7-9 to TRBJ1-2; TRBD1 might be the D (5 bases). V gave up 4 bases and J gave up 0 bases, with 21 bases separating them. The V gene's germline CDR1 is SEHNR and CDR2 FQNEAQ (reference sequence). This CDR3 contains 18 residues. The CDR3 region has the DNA TGTGCCAGCAGCTCCCAAAGGACAACTGTCGTAGCTAACTATGGCTACACCTTC. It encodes CASSSQRTTVVANYGYTF.

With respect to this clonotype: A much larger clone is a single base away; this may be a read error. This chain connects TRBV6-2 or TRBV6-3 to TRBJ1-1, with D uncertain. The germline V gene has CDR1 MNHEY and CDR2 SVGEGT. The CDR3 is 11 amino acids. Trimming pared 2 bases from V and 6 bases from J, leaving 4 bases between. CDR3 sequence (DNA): TGTGCCAGCAGTTACGGCGCTGAAGCTTTCTTT. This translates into CASSYGAEAFF.

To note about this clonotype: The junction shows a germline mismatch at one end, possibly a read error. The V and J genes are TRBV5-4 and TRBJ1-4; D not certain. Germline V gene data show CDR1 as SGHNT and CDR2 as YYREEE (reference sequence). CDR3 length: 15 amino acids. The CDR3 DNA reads TGTGCCAACAGCATGAACCGGGGAATCGATGAAAAACTGTCTTTT. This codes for CANSMNRGIDEKLSF.

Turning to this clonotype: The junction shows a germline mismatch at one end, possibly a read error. In DNA form, the CDR3 reads TGTGCCAGCAGCTTATCGTGGCTCGACCTATCTGGAGCCAACGTCCTGACTTTC. This encodes CASSLSWLDLSGANVLTF. The genes are TRBV7-8 and TRBJ2-6; D unclear. The V gene's germline CDR1 is SGHVS and CDR2 FQNEAQ. The length of the CDR3 is 18 residues. The variable domain in full, with the rest retrieved from reference TRBV7-8 and TRBJ2-6, is GAGVSQSPRYKVAKRGQDVALRCDPISGHVSLFWYQQALGQGPEFLTYFQNEAQLDKSGLPSDRFFAERPEGSVSTLKIQRTQQEDSAVYLCASSLSWLDLSGANVLTFGAGSRLTVL.

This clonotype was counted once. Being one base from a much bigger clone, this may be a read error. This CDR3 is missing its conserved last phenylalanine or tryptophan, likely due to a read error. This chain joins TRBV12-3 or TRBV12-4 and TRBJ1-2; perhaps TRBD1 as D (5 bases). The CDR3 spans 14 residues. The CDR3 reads CASTGDRRIYRYTS. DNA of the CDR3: TGTGCCAGCACTGGGGACCGCCGAATCTATCGCTACACCTCC.

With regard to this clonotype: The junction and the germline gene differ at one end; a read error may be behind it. Written as DNA, the CDR3 is TGTGCCCGCGGCCAAGATTGGGCCACGAACACCAGGGAGCTGTTTTTT. Translating gives CARGQDWATNTRELFF. This chain uses TRBV4-2 with TRBJ2-2; D remains unclear. Germline V CDR1 and CDR2: LGHNA, YNFKEQ. This CDR3 contains 16 residues.

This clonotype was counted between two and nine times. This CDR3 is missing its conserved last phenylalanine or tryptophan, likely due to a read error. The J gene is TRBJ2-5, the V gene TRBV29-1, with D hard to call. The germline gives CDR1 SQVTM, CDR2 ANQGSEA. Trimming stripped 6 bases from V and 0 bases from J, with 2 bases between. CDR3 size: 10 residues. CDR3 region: CSVHQETQYL. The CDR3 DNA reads TGCAGCGTGCACCAAGAGACCCAGTACCTA.

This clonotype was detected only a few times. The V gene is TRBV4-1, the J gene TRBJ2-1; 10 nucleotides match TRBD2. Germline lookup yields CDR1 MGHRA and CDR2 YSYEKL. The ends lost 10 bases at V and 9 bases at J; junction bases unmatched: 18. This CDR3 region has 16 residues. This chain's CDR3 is CATSQEASGSMGEQFF. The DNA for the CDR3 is TGCGCCACTAGCCAAGAGGCTAGCGGGAGTATGGGTGAGCAGTTCTTC.

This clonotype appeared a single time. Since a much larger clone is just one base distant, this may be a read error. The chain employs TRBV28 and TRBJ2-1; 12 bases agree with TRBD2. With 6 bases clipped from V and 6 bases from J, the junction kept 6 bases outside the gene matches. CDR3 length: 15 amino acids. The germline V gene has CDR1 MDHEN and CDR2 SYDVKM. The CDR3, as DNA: TGTGCCAGCAGATTTCTAGCGGGAGGGTGCAATGAGCAGTTCTTC. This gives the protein CASRFLAGGCNEQFF. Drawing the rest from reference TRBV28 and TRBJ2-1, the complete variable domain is DVKVTQSSRYLVKRTGEKVFLECVQDMDHENMFWYRQDPGLGLRLIYFSYDVKMKEKGDIPEGYSVSREKKERFSLILESASTNQTSMYLCASRFLAGGCNEQFFGPGTRLTVL.

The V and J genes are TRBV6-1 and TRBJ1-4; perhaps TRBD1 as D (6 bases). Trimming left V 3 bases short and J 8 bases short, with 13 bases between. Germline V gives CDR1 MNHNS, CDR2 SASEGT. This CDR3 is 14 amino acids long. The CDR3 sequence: CASSDVQGNEKLFF. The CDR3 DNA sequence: TGTGCCAGCAGTGATGTACAGGGCAACGAAAAACTGTTTTTT.

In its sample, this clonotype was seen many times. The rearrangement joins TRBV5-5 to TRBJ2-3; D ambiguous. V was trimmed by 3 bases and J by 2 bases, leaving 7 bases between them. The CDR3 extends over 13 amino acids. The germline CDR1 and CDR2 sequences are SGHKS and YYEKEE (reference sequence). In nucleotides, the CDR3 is TGTGCCAGCAGCTCAATGAACACAGATACGCAGTATTTT. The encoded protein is CASSSMNTDTQYF.

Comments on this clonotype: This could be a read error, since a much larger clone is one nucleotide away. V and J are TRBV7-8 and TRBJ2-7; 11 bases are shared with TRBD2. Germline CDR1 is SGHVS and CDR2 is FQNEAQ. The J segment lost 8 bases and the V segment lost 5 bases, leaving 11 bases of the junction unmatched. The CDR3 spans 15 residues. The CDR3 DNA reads TGTGCCAGCAGCGCTACTAGCGGGAGAATCCACAAGCAGTACTTC. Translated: CASSATSGRIHKQYF.

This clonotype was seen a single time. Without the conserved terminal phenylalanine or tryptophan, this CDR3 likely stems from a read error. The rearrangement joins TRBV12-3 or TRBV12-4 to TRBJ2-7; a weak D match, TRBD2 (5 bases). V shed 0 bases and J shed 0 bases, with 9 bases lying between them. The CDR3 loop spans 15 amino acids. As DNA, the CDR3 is TGTGCCAGCAGTTTAGCTACGGGGAGCTCCTACGAGCAGTACTTA. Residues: CASSLATGSSYEQYL.

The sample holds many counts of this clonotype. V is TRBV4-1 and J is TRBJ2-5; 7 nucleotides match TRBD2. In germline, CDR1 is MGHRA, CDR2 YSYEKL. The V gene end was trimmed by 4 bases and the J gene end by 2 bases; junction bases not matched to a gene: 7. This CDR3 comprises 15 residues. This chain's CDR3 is CASSPSSGKQETQYF. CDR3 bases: TGCGCCAGCAGCCCCTCTAGCGGCAAACAAGAGACCCAGTACTTC.

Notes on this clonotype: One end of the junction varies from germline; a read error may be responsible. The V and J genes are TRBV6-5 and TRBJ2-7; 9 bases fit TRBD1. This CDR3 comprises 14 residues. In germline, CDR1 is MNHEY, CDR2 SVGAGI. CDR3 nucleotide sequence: TGTGCCAGTAGCTCCGGGACAGGGTCCTACAAGCAGTACTTC. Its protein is CASSSGTGSYKQYF.

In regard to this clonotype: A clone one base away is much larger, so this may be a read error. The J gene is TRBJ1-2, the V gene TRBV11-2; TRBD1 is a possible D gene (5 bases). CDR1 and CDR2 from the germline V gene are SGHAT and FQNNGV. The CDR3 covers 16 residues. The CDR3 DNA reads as TGTGTCAGCAGCTTAGATCCGGGGGACTATCTCGTAGGCTACACCTTC. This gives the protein CVSSLDPGDYLVGYTF.

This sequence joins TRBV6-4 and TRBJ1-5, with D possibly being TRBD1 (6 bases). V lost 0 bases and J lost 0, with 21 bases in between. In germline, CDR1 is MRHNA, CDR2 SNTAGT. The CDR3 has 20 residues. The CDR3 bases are TGTGCCAGCAGTGACTCGACCCCTGGACAGATGACTTATAGCAATCAGCCCCAGCATTTT. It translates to CASSDSTPGQMTYSNQPQHF.